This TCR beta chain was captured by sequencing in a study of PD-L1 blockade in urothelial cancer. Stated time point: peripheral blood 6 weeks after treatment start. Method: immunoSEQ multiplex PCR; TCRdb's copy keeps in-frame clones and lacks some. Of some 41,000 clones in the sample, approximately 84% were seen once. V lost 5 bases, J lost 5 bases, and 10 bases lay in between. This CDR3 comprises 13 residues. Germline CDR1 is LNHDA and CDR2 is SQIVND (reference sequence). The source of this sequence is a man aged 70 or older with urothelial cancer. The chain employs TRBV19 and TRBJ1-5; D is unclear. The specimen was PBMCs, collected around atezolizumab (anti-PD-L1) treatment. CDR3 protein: CASSAEFDQPQHF. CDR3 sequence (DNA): TGTGCCAGTAGTGCGGAGTTCGATCAGCCCCAGCATTTT.